The clone carrying this T cell receptor (beta chain) was seen more than once but under ten times. As yet, its antigen is unknown. CDR1 and CDR2 from the germline V gene are DFQATT and SNEGSKA (reference sequence). V was cut by 6 bases and J by 4 bases, with 14 bases left in between. The CDR3 length is 13 residues. This specimen belongs to a study of T cell repertoires in cytomegalovirus infection. Study-wide background: Well-studied HLA-B-restricted CMV epitopes were used in the study alongside recently identified HLA-C-restricted ones. CMV infection together with matching HLA type was indicated by public TCR beta signatures.

The study's findings and limits: Identification of carriers of CMV plus the relevant HLA was achieved through cumulative public TCR beta family frequency. HLA-C-restricted TCR beta clonotypes specific for CMV led the ex vivo response.

TCRdb re-analysed the reads in MiXCR, keeping a single row per CDR3 protein. This table holds about 900,000 distinct CDR3 sequences, more than 25% found once. Here the sequenced sample was cultured CD8+ T cells from PBMCs, taken from culture after CMV antigen stimulation. The rearrangement links TRBV20-1 to TRBJ2-3; TRBD2 is a possible D gene (7 bases). This clonotype originated in a human donor in good health (CMV status not recorded). Some clones in this sample may be carry-over from other donors' samples. CDR3 amino acids: CSAEGGEADTQYF. DNA for the CDR3: TGCAGTGCCGAGGGGGGGGAGGCAGATACGCAGTATTTT.